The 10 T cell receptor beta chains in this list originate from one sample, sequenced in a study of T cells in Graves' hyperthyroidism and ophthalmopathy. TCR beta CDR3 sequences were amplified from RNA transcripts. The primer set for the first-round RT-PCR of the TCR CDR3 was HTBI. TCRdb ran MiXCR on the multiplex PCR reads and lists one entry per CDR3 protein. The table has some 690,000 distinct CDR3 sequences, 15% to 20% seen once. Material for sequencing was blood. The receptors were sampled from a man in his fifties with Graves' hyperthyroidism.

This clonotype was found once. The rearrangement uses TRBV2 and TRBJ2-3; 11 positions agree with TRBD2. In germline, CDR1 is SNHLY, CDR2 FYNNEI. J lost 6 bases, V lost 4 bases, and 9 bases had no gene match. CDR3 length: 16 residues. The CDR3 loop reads CASSGGLAGFRDTQYF. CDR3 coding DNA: TGTGCCAGCAGTGGAGGACTAGCGGGTTTCAGGGATACGCAGTATTTT.

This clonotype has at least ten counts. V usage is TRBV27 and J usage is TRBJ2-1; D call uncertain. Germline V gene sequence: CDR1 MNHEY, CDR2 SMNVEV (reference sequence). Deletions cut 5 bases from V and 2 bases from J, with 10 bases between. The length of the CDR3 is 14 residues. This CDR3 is CASSRQSPYNEQFF. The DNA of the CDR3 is TGTGCCAGCAGTCGGCAGAGCCCCTACAATGAGCAGTTCTTC.

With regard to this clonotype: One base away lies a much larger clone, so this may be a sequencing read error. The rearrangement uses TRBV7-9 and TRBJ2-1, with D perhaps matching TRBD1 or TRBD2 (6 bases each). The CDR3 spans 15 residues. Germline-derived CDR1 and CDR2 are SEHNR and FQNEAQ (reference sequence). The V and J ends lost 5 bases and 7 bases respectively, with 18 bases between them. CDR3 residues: CASSGRERGWNEQFF. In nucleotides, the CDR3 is TGTGCCAGCAGCGGCCGGGAGAGGGGGTGGAATGAGCAGTTCTTC.

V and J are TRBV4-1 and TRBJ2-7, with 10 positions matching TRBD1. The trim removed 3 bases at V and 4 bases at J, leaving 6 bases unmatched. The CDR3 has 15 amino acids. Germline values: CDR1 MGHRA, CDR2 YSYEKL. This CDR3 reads CASSQAGTGEYEQYF. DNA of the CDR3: TGCGCCAGCAGCCAGGCCGGGACAGGGGAGTACGAGCAGTACTTC.

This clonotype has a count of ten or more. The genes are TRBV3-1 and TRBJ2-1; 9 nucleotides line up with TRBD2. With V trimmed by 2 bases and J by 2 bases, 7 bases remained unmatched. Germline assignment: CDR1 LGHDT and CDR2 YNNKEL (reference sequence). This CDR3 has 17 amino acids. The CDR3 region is CASSQRRAGGPYNEQFF. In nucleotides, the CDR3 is TGTGCCAGCAGCCAAAGACGAGCGGGAGGACCCTACAATGAGCAGTTCTTC.

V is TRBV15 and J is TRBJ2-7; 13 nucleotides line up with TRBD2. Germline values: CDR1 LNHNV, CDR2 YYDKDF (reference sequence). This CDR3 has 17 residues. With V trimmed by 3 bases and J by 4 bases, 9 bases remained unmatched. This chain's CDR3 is CATSRGGLAGEGYEQYF. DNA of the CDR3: TGTGCCACCAGCAGGGGTGGACTAGCGGGAGAGGGTTACGAGCAGTACTTC.

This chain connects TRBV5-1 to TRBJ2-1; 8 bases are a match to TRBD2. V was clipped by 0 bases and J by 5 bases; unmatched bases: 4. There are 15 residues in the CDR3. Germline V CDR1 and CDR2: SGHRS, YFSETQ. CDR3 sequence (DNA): TGCGCCAGCAGCTTGGCGGCAGCGGGGGACAATGAGCAGTTCTTC. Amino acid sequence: CASSLAAAGDNEQFF. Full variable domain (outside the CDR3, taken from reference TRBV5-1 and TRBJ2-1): KAGVTQTPRYLIKTRGQQVTLSCSPISGHRSVSWYQQTPGQGLQFLFEYFSETQRNKGNFPGRFSGRQFSNSRSEMNVSTLELGDSALYLCASSLAAAGDNEQFFGPGTRLTVL.

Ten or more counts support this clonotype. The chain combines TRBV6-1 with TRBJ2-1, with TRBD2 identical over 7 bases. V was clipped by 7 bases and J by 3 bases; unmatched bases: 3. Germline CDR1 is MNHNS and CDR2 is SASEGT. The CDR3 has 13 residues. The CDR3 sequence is CASNAGVYNEQFF. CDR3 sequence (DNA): TGTGCCAGCAACGCGGGAGTCTACAATGAGCAGTTCTTC.

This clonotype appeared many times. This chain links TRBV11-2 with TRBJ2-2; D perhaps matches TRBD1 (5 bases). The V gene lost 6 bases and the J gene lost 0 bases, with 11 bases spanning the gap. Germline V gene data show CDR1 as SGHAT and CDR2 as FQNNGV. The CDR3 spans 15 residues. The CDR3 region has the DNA TGTGCCAGCAGTGTGGGGCAAACGAACACCGGGGAGCTGTTTTTT. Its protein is CASSVGQTNTGELFF.

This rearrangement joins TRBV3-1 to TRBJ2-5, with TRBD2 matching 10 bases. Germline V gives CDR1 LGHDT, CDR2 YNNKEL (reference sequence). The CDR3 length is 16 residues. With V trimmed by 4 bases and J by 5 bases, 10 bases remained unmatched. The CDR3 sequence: CASSPRVLAGVETQYF. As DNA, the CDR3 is TGTGCCAGCAGCCCGCGCGTCCTAGCGGGAGTGGAGACCCAGTACTTC.